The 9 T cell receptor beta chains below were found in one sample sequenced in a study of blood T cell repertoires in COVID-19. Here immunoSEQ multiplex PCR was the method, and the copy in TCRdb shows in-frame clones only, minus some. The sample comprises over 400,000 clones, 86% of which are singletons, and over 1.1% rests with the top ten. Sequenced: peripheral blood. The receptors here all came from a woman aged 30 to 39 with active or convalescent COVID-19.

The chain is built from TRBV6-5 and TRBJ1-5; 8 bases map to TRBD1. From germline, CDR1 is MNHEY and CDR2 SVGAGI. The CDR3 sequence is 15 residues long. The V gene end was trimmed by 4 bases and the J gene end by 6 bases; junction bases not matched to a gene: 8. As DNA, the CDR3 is TGTGCCAGCAGTTCCTTGACAGGGGATAGTCAGCCCCAGCATTTT. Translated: CASSSLTGDSQPQHF.

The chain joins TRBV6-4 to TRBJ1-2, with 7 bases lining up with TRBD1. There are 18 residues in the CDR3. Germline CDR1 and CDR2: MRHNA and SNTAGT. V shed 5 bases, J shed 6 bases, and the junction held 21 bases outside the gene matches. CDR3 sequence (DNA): TGTGCCAGCAGTCCTCAACATCTACGACAGGGTCGAGAGAATGGCTACACCTTC. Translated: CASSPQHLRQGRENGYTF.

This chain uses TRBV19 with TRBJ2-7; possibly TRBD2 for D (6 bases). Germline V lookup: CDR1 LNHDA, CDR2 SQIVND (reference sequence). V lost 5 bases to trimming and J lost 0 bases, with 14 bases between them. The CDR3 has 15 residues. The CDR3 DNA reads TGTGCCAGTAGTTCGGGACTGGATAGCTCCTACGAGCAGTACTTC. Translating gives CASSSGLDSSYEQYF.

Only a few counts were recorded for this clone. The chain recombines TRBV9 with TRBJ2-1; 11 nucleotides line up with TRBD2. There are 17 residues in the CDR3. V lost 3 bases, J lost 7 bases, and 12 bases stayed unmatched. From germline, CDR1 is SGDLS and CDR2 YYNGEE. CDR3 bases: TGTGCCAGCAGCGCACATCCCGGGACTAGCGGTAGGAATGAGCAGTTCTTC. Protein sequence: CASSAHPGTSGRNEQFF.

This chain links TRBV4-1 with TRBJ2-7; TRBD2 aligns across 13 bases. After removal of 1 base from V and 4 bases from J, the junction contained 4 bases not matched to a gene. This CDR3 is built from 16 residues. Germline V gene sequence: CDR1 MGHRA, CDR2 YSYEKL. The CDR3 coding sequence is TGCGCCAGCAGCCAAGTACTAGCGGGGGGGGAATACGAGCAGTACTTC. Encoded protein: CASSQVLAGGEYEQYF.

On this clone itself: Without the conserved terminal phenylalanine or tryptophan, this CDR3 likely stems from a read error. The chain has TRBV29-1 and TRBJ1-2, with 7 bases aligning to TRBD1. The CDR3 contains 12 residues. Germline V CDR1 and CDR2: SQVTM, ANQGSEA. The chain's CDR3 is CSVTTGNYGYTL. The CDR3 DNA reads TGCAGTGTTACGACAGGGAACTATGGCTACACCCTC.

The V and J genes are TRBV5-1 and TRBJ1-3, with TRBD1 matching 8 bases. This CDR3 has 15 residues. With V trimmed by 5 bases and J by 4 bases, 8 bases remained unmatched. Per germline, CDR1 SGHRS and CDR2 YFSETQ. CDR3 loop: CASRPQGAAGNTIYF. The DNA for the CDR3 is TGCGCCAGCAGGCCTCAGGGGGCTGCCGGAAACACCATATATTTT.

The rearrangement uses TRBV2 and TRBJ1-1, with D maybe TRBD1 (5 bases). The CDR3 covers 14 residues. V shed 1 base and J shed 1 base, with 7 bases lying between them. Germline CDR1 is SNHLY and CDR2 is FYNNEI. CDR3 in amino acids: CASSEGRANTEAFF. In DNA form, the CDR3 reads TGTGCCAGCAGTGAAGGCAGGGCGAACACTGAAGCTTTCTTT.

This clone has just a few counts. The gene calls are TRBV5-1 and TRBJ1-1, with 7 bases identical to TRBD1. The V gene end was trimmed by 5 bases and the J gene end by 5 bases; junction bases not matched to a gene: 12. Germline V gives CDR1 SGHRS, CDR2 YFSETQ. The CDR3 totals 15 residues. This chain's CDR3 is CASRNTGVSGTEAFF. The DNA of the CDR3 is TGCGCCAGCAGGAATACAGGGGTGAGTGGGACTGAAGCTTTCTTT.